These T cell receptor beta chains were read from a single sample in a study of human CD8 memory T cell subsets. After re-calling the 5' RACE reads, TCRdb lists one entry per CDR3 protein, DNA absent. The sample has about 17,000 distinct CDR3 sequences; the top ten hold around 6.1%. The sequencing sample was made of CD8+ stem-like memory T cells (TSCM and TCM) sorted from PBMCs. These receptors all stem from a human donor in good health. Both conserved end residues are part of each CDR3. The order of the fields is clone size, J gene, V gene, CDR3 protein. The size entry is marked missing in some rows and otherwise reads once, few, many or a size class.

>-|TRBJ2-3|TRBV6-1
CASSADSITDTQYF
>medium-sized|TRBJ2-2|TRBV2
CASSTGTGELFF
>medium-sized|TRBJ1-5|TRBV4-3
CASSQGYRNQPQHF
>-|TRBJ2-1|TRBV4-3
CASSQDRGLYNEQFF
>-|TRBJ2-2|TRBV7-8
CASSLGWDIGELFF
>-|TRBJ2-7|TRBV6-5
CASGSSTVRYEQYF
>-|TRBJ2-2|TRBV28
CASSLGAAGELFF
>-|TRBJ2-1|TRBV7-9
CASNRDRGPFPYEQFF
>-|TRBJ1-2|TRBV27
CASSVDRLSYGYTF
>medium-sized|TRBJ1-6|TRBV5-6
CASSTPGLQNSPLHF
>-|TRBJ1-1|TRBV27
CASSFRGHVEAFF
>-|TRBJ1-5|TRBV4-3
CASSQGLARRNQPQHF
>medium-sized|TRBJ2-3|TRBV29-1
CSVESVTDTQYF
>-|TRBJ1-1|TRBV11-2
CASSSTWGNTEAFF
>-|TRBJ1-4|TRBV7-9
CASSSTGAGEKLFF
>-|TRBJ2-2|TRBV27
CASSIIQGRTGELFF
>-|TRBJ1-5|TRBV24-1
CATSESDTRPQHF
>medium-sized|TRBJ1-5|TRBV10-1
CASSEGGYNQPQHF
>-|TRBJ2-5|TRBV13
CASSWGLEETQYF
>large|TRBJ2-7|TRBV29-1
CSVVIGDTYEQYF
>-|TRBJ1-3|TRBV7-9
CASSLTGRSTGNTIYF
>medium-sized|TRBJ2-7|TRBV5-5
CASSLGTGGYEQYF
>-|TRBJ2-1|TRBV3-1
CASSQDTGGIYNEQFF
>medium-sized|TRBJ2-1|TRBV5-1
CASSLARAGGNEQFF
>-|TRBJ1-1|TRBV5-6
CASSWGTGGYTEAFF
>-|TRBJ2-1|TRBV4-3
CASSLGLAGDEQFF
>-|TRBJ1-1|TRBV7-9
CASSLENTEAFF
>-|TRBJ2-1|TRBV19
CASSWGGNEQFF
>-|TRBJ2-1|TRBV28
CASRPLGEGSDEQFF
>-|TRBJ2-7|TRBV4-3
CASSQDGAAEQYF
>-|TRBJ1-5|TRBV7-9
CASSLGGQGANQPQHF
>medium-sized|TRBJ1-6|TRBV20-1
CSARDPMRQGHNSPLHF
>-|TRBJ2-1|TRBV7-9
CASSPPGLGEEQFF
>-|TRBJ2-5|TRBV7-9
CASYSLKETQYF
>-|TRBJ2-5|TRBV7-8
CASSLGDRPYQETQYF
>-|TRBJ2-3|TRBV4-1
CASSPLAFDTDTQYF
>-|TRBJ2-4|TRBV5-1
CASSAETGTGSLAKNIQYF
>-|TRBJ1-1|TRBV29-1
CSVLTGNEAFF
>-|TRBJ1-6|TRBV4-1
CASSQEQGANSPLHF
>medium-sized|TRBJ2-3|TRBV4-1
CASSQEPGQVETDTQYF
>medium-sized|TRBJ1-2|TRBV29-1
CSVNTGTGGFYGYTF
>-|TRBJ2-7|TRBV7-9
CASSSTPGQLPSYEQYF
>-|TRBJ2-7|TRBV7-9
CASSSELRGTGVYEQYF
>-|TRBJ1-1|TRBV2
CASSVGGGNTEAFF
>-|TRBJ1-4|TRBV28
CASSLYRPEKLFF
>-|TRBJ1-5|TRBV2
CASSEQGSTNSNQPQHF
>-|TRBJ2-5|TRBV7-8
CASSFPGQGETQYF
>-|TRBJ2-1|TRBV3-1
CASSYGTLSYNEQFF
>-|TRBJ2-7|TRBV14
CASSQEALGTGGLNSYEQYF
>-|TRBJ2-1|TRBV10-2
CASGVAGGANEQFF
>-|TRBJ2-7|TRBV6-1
CASNWDRVNEQYF
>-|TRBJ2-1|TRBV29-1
CSVEGSGRTNEQFF